This T cell receptor (beta chain) was sequenced in a study of blood T cell repertoires in COVID-19. In the study overall: The origin of the acute and convalescent COVID-19 samples was the United States, Italy and Spain. Nucleic acid was either cDNA or gDNA, and it came from T cells, B-cell-depleted T cells, or PBMCs.

Authors' analysis steps: Estimates of nucleated cell counts were drawn from the amplification of reference gene primers. Method: immunoSEQ multiplex PCR; TCRdb's copy keeps in-frame clones and lacks some. V and J calls and clone size are those listed in that table; D and trimming were worked out from the DNA. The sample has roughly 140,000 clones; 65% to 85% are singletons. V was shortened by 4 bases and J by 4 bases, with 14 bases between the two germline ends. CDR3 size: 15 residues. Germline loops: CDR1 SGDLS, CDR2 YYNGEE. The sample consisted of peripheral blood. This chain links TRBV9 with TRBJ2-2; D may be TRBD1 (5 bases). The TCR sequence derives from a woman of 80 years or more with acute or convalescent COVID-19. CDR3 in amino acids: CASSQWQGGTGELFF. CDR3 nucleotide sequence: TGTGCCAGCAGCCAGTGGCAGGGCGGCACCGGGGAGCTGTTTTTT.